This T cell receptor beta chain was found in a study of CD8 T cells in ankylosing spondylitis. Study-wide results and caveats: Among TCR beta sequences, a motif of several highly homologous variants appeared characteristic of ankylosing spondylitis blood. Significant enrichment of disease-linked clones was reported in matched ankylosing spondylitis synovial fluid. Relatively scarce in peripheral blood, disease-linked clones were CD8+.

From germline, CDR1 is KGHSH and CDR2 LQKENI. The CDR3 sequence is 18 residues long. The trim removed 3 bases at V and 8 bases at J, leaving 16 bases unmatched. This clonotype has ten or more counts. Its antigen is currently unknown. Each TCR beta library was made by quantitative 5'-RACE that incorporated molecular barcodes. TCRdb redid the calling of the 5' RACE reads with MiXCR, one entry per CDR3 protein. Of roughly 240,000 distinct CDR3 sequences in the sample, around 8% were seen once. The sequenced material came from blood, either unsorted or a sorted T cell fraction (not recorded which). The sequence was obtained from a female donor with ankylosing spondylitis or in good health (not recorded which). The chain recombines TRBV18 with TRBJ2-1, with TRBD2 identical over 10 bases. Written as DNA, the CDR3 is TGTGCCAGCTCACCCCACGGCCCCGCTAGCGGGAGTTTCGATGAGCAGTTCTTC. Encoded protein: CASSPHGPASGSFDEQFF.